The entry below describes one TCR beta chain. Its antigen is not known. The data originate from a study of response to subunit inactivated influenza vaccine. TCRdb re-derived calls from the RT-PCR reads in MiXCR, one entry per CDR3 protein. The table has more than 200,000 distinct CDR3 sequences, about 12% seen once. Study outcomes and limitations: The authors proposed limited new T cell recruitment per seasonal influenza vaccination.

CDR1 and CDR2 (germline): GTSNPN, SVGIG (reference sequence). The CDR3 length is 11 residues. V lost 2 bases and J lost 12, with 11 bases in between. The sequencing used non-naive T cells sorted from PBMCs, collected around 15 days before vaccination. The chain joins TRBV30 to TRBJ2-1, with unresolved D. This receptor was obtained from a man aged 50 to 60 who received an inactivated influenza vaccine. The CDR3 is CAWSFAALQFF. The DNA for the CDR3 is TGTGCCTGGAGTTTTGCTGCGTTGCAGTTCTTC.